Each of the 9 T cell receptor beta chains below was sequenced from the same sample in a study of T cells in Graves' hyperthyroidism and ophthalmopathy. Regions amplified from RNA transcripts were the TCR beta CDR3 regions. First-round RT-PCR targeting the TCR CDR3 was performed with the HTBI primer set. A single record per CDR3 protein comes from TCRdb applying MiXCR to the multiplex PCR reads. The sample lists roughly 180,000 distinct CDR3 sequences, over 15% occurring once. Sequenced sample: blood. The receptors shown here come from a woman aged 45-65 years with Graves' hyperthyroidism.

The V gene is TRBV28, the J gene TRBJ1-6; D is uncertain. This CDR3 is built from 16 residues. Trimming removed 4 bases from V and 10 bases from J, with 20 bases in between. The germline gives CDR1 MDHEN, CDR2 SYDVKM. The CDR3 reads CASSSSTGPPPSPLHF. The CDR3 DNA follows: TGTGCCAGCAGTTCATCCACCGGGCCCCCTCCCTCACCCCTCCACTTT. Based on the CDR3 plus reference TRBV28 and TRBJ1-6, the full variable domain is DVKVTQSSRYLVKRTGEKVFLECVQDMDHENMFWYRQDPGLGLRLIYFSYDVKMKEKGDIPEGYSVSREKKERFSLILESASTNQTSMYLCASSSSTGPPPSPLHFGNGTRLTVT.

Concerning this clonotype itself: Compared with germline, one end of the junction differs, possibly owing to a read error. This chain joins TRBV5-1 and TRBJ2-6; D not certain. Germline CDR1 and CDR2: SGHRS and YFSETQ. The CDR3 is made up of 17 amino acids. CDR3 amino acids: CASSMDPRRSGANVLTF. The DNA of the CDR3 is TGTGCCAGCAGCATGGACCCTAGACGCTCTGGGGCCAACGTCCTGACTTTC.

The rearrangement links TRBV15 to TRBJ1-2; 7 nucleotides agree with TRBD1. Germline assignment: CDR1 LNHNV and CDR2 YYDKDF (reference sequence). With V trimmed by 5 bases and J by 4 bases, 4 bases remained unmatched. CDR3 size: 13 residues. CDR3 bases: TGTGCCACCAGCCGGGACAGAATCTATGGCTACACCTTC. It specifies CATSRDRIYGYTF. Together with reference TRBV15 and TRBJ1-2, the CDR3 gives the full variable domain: DAMVIQNPRYQVTQFGKPVTLSCSQTLNHNVMYWYQQKSSQAPKLLFHYYDKDFNNEADTPDNFQSRRPNTSFCFLDIRSPGLGDTAMYLCATSRDRIYGYTFGSGTRLTVV.

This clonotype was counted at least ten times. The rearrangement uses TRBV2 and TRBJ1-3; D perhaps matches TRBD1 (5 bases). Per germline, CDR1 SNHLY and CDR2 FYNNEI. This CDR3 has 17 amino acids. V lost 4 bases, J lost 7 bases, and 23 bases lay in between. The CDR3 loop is CASSARGLHARGNTIYF. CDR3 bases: TGTGCCAGCAGTGCCCGAGGGCTCCATGCAAGGGGCAACACCATATATTTT.

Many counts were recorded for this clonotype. This CDR3 is CASTVPDRVYGYTF. DNA of the CDR3: TGTGCCAGCACCGTACCCGACAGGGTCTATGGCTACACCTTC. The chain couples TRBV6-2 or TRBV6-3 to TRBJ1-2, with 7 bases fitting TRBD1. Germline V gene data show CDR1 as MNHEY and CDR2 as SVGEGT. The CDR3 runs 14 residues. V shed 7 bases and J 4 bases; nucleotides not matched to a gene: 9.

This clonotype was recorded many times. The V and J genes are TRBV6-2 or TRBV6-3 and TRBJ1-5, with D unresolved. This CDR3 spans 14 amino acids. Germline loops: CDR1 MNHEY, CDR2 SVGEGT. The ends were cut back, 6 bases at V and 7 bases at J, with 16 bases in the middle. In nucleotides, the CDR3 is TGTGCCAGCAGCGCCGGGGAGATCTACCAGCCCCAGCATTTT. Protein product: CASSAGEIYQPQHF.

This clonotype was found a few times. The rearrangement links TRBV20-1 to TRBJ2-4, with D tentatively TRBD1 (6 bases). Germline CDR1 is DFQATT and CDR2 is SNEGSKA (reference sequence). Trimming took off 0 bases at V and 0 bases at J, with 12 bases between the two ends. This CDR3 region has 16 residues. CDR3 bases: TGCAGTGCTAGAGATCAGGGGTGGGTAGCCAAAAACATTCAGTACTTC. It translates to CSARDQGWVAKNIQYF.

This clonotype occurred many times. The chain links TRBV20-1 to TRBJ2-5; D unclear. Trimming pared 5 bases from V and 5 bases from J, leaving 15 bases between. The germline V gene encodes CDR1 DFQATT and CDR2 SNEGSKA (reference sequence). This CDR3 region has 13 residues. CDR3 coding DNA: TGCAGTGCTGAACTTGCAGATTGGGAGACCCAGTACTTC. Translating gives CSAELADWETQYF.

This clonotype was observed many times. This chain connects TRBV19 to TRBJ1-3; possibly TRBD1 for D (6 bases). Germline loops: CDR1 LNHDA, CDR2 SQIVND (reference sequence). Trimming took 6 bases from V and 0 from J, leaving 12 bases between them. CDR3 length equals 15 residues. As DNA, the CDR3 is TGTGCCAGTAGAAGCGACAGGTTCTCTGGAAACACCATATATTTT. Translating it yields CASRSDRFSGNTIYF. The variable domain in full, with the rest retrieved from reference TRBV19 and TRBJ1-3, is DGGITQSPKYLFRKEGQNVTLSCEQNLNHDAMYWYRQDPGQGLRLIYYSQIVNDFQKGDIAEGYSVSREKKESFPLTVTSAQKNPTAFYLCASRSDRFSGNTIYFGEGSWLTVV.